This T cell receptor beta chain was observed in a study of graft-versus-host responses after intestinal transplantation (dated by TCRdb to 2020 to 2023). Broadly, across the study: The transplants that recipients received were multivisceral, liver-intestinal, or isolated intestinal. A peak of at least 4% donor T cells among recipient peripheral blood mononuclear cells was the definition used for donor T cell macrochimerism. To identify alloreactive clones, pre-transplant mixed lymphocyte reaction products were sequenced and compared with unstimulated pre-transplant donor and recipient T cells. Every recipient was given anti-thymocyte globulin induction, followed by approximately three years of maintenance tacrolimus and steroids. Instead of going to the commercial service, samples from a few later patients were sequenced in-house on an Illumina MiSeq and processed with MiXCR. Of the approximately 24 intestinal transplant recipients enrolled in the cohort, one of whom was a retransplant, a few patients without pretransplant specimens were excluded. Bulk TCR-beta CDR3 sequencing was used to track graft-versus-host and host-versus-graft alloreactive T cell clones in the graft, circulation and bone marrow after intestinal transplantation.

This clone is labeled medium-sized (0.01 to 0.1%). Base qualities are not provided; no much larger clone lies one nucleotide away. Library preparation was by the immunoSEQ multiplex PCR assay. For most patients, genomic DNA was isolated with the Qiagen DNeasy Blood and Tissue Kit and shipped frozen to Adaptive Biotechnologies for TCR sequencing. High-throughput TCR-beta CDR3 sequencing of genomic DNA from most patients was performed by Adaptive Biotechnologies. On the study's bioinformatics: Adaptive's ImmunoSEQ software supplied the TCR sequencing data for around 19 patients, while MiXCR and VDJtools were used to process a few other patients. To correct CD4 versus CD8 sorting errors, sequences present in both subsets at a frequency ratio below 5:1 were removed. Because the origin of CDR3 nucleotide sequences shared between donor and recipient could not be assigned, those sequences were removed. At least 2-fold expansion over unstimulated cells and a minimum CFSE-low frequency of 0.002% (template counts) or 0.001% (read counts) were required for clones to be classified as alloreactive. Clones were considered mappable if detected in sequenced pre-transplant spleen, lymph node, or MLR CFSE-low populations of the donor or recipient. The cumulative frequency of alloreactive clones was calculated as a percentage of all sequences, weighted by copy number. TCRdb carries this immuneACCESS record with in-frame sequences only. Its versions omit some clonotypes, under half of them owing to an unresolved V gene in the studies checked, with the rest unexplained. The V and J calls and clone size were taken over from that table, and D and trimming were inferred from the DNA. For this sample the table gives 20,000 or so clones, of which around 42% were detected only once. The ten largest clonotypes hold about 0.9% of the sample.

Study-wide conclusions, independent of this receptor: Peak levels of circulating GvH clones were associated with declines in HvG clones early after transplant. Patients with donor T cell macrochimerism had high GvH to HvG T cell clonal ratios in their allografts. Conclusions were limited by the relatively low number and heterogeneity of intestinal transplant patients. GvH clones turned up in recipient bone marrow, with some appearing earlier in ileal mucosa or blood, a pattern consistent with an intestinal mucosal origin.

The time point label, as the study defines it: cells obtained before transplantation from donor or recipient. Mixed lymphocyte reactions plated 200,000 CFSE-labeled pre-transplant responders with 200,000 irradiated violet-dye-labeled stimulators and were cultured for 6 to 7 days. Proliferating CD3+CD4+CFSE-low and CD3+CD8+CFSE-low responder cells were FACS-sorted on a BD Influx sorter after the mixed lymphocyte reaction. The receptor was isolated from a human patient who received an intestinal transplant. Sequencing used alloreactive CD4+ T cells from a mixed lymphocyte reaction culture, obtained before intestinal transplant. The cell subset or site label for this specimen denotes: CFSE-low proliferating T cells sorted from roughly six-day pre-transplant mixed lymphocyte reaction (GvH or HvG direction).

The CDR3 is CASRLTGGAYEQYF. The nucleotide sequence reads TGCGCCAGCAGGTTGACAGGGGGGGCCTACGAGCAGTACTTC. The chain links TRBV10-2 with TRBJ2-7; TRBD1 fits 9 bases in the junction. The CDR3 contains 14 residues, cysteine and phenylalanine counted. Only CDR3 DNA remains: 42 bases, in frame from the first base. The germline V gene provides CDR1 WSHSY and CDR2 SAAADI. Compared with germline, V lacks 6 bases and J lacks 2 bases; bases without a gene match: 5.